The clone carrying this T cell receptor (beta chain) was counted only a few times. Its antigen remains unidentified. Germline CDR1 reads SGHRS; CDR2 reads YFSETQ. CDR3 length: 14 amino acids. Trimming pared 4 bases from V and 6 bases from J, leaving 13 bases between. MiXCR, run by TCRdb on the 5' RACE reads, gives a single entry per CDR3 protein. This sample has approximately 610,000 distinct CDR3 sequences; 17% occur once, and the top ten carry around 15%. The data derive from a study of T cells after yellow fever vaccination. Study background: Researchers used SMART-Seq v4 Ultra Low Input to prepare fractions that had low cell numbers. Broader study findings: Some clonotypes, a small share, were shared between CD4 and CD8 compartments. A secondary response was less intense yet reached its peak sooner, at day 5 versus 15. In post-booster samples, most primary-vaccination clones reappeared (just under 98% CD4, about 91% CD8).

The material was PBMCs, obtained around 5 days after the first yellow fever vaccination. The chain uses TRBV5-1 and TRBJ2-2; no clear D gene. The TCR comes from a man between 18 and 29 years old who received the YFV17D yellow fever vaccine. Here the CDR3 reads CASSPPHAPGELFF. In DNA form, the CDR3 reads TGCGCCAGCAGCCCGCCTCACGCACCCGGGGAGCTGTTTTTT.